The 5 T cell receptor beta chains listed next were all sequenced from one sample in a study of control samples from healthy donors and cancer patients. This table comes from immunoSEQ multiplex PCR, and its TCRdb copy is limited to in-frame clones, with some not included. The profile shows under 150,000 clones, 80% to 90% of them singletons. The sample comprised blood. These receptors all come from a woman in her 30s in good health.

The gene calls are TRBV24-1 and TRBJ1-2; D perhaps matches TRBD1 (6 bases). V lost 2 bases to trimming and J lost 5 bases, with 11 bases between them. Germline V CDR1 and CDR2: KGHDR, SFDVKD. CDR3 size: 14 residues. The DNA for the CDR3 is TGTGCCACCAGTGATTGGACAGTTGGGTATGGCTACACCTTC. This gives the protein CATSDWTVGYGYTF.

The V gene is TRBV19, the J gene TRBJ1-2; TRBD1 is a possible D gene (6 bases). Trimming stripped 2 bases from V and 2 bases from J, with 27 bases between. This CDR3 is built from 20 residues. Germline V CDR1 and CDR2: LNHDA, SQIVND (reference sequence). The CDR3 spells CASSILNRVRIWEDNYGYTF. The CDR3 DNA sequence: TGTGCCAGTAGTATACTGAACAGGGTAAGAATCTGGGAAGACAACTATGGCTACACCTTC.

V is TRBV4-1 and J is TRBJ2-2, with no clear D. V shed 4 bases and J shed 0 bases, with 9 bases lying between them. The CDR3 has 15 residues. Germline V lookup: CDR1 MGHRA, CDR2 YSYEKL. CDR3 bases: TGCGCCAGCAGCCTACAGATTGCGAACACCGGGGAGCTGTTTTTT. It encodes CASSLQIANTGELFF.

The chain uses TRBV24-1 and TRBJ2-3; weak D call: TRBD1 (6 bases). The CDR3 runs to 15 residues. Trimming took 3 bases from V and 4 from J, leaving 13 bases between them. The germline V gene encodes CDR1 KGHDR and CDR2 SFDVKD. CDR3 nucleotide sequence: TGTGCCACCAGTGATACTGGCAGGGGTCCAGATACGCAGTATTTT. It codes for CATSDTGRGPDTQYF.

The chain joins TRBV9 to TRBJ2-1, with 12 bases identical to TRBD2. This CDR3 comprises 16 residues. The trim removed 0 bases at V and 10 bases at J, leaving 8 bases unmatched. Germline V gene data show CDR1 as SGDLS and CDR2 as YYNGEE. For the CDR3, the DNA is TGTGCCAGCAGCGTAGAACTAGCGGGAGGCCTAGGGGAGCAGTTCTTC. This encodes CASSVELAGGLGEQFF.